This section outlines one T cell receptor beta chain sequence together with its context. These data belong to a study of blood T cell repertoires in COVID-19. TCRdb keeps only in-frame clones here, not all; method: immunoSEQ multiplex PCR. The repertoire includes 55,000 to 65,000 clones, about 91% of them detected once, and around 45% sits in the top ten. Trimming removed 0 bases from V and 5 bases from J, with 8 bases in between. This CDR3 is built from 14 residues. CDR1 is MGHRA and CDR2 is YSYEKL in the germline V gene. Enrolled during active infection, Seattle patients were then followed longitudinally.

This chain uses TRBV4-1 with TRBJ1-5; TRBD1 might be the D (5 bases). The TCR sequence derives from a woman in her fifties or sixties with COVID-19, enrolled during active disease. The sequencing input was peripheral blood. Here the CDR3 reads CASSQETGDQPQHF. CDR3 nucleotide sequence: TGCGCCAGCAGCCAAGAAACAGGAGATCAGCCCCAGCATTTT.